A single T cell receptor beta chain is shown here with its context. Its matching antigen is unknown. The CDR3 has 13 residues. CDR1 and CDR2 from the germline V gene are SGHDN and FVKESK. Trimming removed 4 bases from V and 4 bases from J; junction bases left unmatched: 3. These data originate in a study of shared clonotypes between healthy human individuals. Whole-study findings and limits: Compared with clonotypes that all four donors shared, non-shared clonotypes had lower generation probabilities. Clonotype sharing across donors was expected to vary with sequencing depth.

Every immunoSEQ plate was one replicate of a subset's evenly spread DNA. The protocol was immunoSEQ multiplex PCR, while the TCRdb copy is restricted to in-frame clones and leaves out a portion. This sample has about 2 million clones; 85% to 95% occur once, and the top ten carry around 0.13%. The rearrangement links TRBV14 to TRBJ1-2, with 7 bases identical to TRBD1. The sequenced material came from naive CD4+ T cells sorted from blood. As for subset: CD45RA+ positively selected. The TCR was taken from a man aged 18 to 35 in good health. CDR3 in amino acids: CASSPTGPYGYTF. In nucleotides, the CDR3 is TGTGCCAGCAGCCCGACAGGGCCCTATGGCTACACCTTC.